A single sample gave rise to the 7 T cell receptor beta chains below, sequenced in a study of blood T cells in healthy people across ages. The use of a sample-barcoded 5' primer and a J-beta primer mix characterized a second PCR of roughly 7 to 12 cycles. TCRdb itself ran the 5' RACE reads through MiXCR, one entry per CDR3 protein. The sample carries around 580,000 distinct CDR3 sequences, 40% to 50% recorded once. Specimen: blood. These receptors came from a man older than 75 in good health.

On this clonotype itself: One end of the junction does not line up with germline, which may come from a read error. The rearrangement joins TRBV19 to TRBJ2-1; 10 nucleotides match TRBD2. The germline V gene encodes CDR1 LNHDA and CDR2 SQIVND (reference sequence). The CDR3 is 17 residues long. The CDR3 sequence: CASSIDRGTSATNEQFF. In DNA form, the CDR3 reads TGTGCCAGCAGTATAGATCGGGGGACTAGCGCGACTAATGAGCAGTTCTTC.

This chain uses TRBV10-3 with TRBJ2-1; 14 positions agree with TRBD2. With V trimmed by 1 base and J by 9 bases, 8 bases remained unmatched. Germline V gene data show CDR1 as ENHRY and CDR2 as SYGVKD. There are 17 residues in the CDR3. CDR3 nucleotides: TGTGCCATCAGTGAGTTACCGGGACTAGCGGGGGAAAGTGAGCAGTTCTTC. Protein sequence: CAISELPGLAGESEQFF.

The rearrangement uses TRBV4-3 and TRBJ1-4; D unresolved. Germline values: CDR1 LGHNA, CDR2 YSLEER. V dropped 0 bases and J dropped 0 bases, with 8 bases sitting between them. This CDR3 is 16 amino acids long. CDR3 DNA: TGCGCCAGCAGCCAAGATCTGAGTGCAACTAATGAAAAACTGTTTTTT. Amino acids: CASSQDLSATNEKLFF.

CDR3 bases: TGTGCCAGCAGCAAATTTCGGTCGGGACAGGGTGTAAATGAGCAGTACTTC. Encoded protein: CASSKFRSGQGVNEQYF. This sequence joins TRBV21-1 and TRBJ2-7; TRBD1, the table's D call, lacks a check against the DNA. TRBV21-1 is noted as a pseudogene. The CDR3 length is 17 residues.

The rearrangement joins TRBV20-1 to TRBJ2-1; a weak D match, TRBD2 (5 bases). The CDR3 is made up of 12 amino acids. Between the trimmed V and J ends, which lost 8 bases and 7 bases, there was a span of 15 bases. Germline CDR1 reads DFQATT; CDR2 reads SNEGSKA (reference sequence). The DNA for the CDR3 is TGCAGTACCGGACTCTCTGCTAATGAGCAGTTCTTC. This encodes CSTGLSANEQFF.

This clonotype was seen at least ten times. The rearrangement links TRBV7-2 to TRBJ1-5; D is ambiguous. V dropped 1 base and J dropped 0 bases, with 1 base sitting between them. The V gene's germline CDR1 is SGHTA and CDR2 FQGNSA. The CDR3 length is 13 residues. CDR3 sequence (DNA): TGTGCCAGCAGCTTAGATAGCAATCAGCCCCAGCATTTT. This codes for CASSLDSNQPQHF.

This clonotype was recorded a few times. The rearrangement links TRBV20-1 to TRBJ2-3; D may be TRBD2 (7 bases). This CDR3 comprises 16 residues. The germline V and J ends were trimmed by 1 base and 0 bases, with 14 bases remaining between them. CDR1 is DFQATT, CDR2 SNEGSKA, per germline (reference sequence). CDR3 in DNA: TGCAGTGCTAGAGGAGGAGGGGGGGGAAGCACAGATACGCAGTATTTT. Amino acids: CSARGGGGGSTDTQYF.